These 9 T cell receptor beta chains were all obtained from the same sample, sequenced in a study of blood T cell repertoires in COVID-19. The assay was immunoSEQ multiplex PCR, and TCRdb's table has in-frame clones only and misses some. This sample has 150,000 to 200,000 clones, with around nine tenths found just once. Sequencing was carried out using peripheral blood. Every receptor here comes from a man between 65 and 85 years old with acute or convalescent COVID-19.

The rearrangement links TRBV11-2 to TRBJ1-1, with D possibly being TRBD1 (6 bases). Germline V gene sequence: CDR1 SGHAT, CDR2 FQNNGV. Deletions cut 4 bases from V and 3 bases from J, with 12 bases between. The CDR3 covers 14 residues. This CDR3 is CASSSYREDTEAFF. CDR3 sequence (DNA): TGTGCCAGCAGCTCATACAGGGAAGACACTGAAGCTTTCTTT.

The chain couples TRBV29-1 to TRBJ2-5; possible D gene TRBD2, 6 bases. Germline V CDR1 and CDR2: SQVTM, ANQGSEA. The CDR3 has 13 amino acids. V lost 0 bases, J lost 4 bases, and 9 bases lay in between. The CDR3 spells CSVEEGGTETQYF. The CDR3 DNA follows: TGCAGCGTTGAAGAGGGGGGAACAGAGACCCAGTACTTC. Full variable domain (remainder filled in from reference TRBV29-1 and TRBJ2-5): SAVISQKPSRDICQRGTSLTIQCQVDSQVTMMFWYRQQPGQSLTLIATANQGSEATYESGFVIDKFPISRPNLTFSTLTVSNMSPEDSSIYLCSVEEGGTETQYFGPGTRLLVL.

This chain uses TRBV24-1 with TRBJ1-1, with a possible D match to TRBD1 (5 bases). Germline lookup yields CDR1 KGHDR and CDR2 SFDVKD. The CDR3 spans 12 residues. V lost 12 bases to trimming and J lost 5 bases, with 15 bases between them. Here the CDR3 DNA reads TGTGCCGTCGGGGGGGTAGGGACTGAAGCTTTCTTT. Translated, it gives CAVGGVGTEAFF.

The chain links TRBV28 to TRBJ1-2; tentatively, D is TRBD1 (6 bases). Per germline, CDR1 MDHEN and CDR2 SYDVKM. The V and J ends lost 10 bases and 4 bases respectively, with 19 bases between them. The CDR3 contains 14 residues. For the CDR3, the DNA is TGTGCCATTAGGGGGGGACCGGCCATCTATGGCTACACCTTC. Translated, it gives CAIRGGPAIYGYTF.

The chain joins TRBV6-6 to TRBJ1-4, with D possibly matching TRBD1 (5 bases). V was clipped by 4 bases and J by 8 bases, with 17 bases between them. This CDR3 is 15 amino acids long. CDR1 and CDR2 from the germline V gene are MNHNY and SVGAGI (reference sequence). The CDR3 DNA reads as TGTGCCAGCAGTTTATCAGGGCCGCGCGGAGAAAAACTGTTTTTT. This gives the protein CASSLSGPRGEKLFF.

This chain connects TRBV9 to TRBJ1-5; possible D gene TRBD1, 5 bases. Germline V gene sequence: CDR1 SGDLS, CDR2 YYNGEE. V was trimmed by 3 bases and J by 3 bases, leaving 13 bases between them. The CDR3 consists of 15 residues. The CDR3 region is CASSETAFNNQPQHF. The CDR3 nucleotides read TGTGCCAGCAGCGAGACAGCGTTTAACAATCAGCCCCAGCATTTT.

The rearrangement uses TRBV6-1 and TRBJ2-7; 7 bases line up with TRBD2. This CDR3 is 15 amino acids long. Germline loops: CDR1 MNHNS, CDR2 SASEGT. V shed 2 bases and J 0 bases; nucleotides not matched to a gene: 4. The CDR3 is CASSEPGGGSYEQYF. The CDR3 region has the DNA TGTGCCAGCAGTGAACCGGGGGGAGGCTCCTACGAGCAGTACTTC.

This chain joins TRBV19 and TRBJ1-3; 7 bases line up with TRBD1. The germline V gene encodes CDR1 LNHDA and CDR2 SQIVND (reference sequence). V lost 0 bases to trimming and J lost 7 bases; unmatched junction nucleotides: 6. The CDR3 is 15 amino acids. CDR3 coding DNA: TGTGCCAGTAGTATAGACCTGGCAGGGGGTAACACCATATATTTT. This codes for CASSIDLAGGNTIYF.

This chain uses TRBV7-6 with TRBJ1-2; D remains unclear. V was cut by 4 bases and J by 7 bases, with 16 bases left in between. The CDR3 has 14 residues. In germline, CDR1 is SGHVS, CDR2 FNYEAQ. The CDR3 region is CASSSTEGDPGYTF. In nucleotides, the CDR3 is TGTGCCAGCAGCTCGACGGAGGGAGATCCTGGCTACACCTTC.